The 22 T cell receptor beta chains given below trace back to one sample, sequenced in a study of shared clonotypes between healthy human individuals. Sequencing was performed with immunoSEQ multiplex PCR; in TCRdb, only in-frame clones are kept and a portion is missing. The table records approximately 740,000 clones, almost 95% of them present only once. Positive CCR7 selection of CD45RO-negative cells yielded the naive CD8 cells, and terminally differentiated effector memory CD45RA+ cells were excluded. Sequenced sample: naive CD8+ T cells sorted from blood. The receptors shown here come from a man younger than 45 in good health.

CDR3 loop: CSAQGGAGGSYNEQFF. The CDR3 DNA follows: TGCAGCGCCCAAGGGGGGGCGGGAGGTTCCTACAATGAGCAGTTCTTC. The chain combines TRBV29-1 with TRBJ2-1; 8 positions agree with TRBD2. Germline assignment: CDR1 SQVTM and CDR2 ANQGSEA. With 7 bases clipped from V and 1 base from J, the junction kept 12 bases outside the gene matches. CDR3 length: 16 amino acids.

J is TRBJ2-5 and V is TRBV4-1; no clear D gene. Germline V CDR1 and CDR2: MGHRA, YSYEKL. There are 14 residues in the CDR3. V was trimmed by 0 bases and J by 4 bases, leaving 9 bases between them. This chain's CDR3 is CASSQDTGRETQYF. The CDR3 DNA reads as TGCGCCAGCAGCCAAGACACCGGCAGAGAGACCCAGTACTTC.

The CDR3 nucleotides read TGTGCCAGCAGCCCCGGCGGGGCCAACTCTGGAAACACCATATATTTT. Translated, it gives CASSPGGANSGNTIYF. The gene calls are TRBV9 and TRBJ1-3, with D perhaps matching TRBD1 (5 bases). This CDR3 region has 16 residues. Germline assignment: CDR1 SGDLS and CDR2 YYNGEE. With 4 bases removed from V and 0 bases from J, the gap between germline ends came to 14 bases.

The chain recombines TRBV7-9 with TRBJ2-5; D is perhaps TRBD1 (6 bases). Germline values: CDR1 SEHNR, CDR2 FQNEAQ (reference sequence). V dropped 5 bases and J dropped 4 bases, with 20 bases sitting between them. The CDR3 sequence is 16 residues long. CDR3 amino acids: CASSPRQAENRETQYF. CDR3 nucleotides: TGTGCCAGCAGCCCGAGACAGGCCGAAAACAGAGAGACCCAGTACTTC. Filled out from reference TRBV7-9 and TRBJ2-5, the complete variable domain reads DTGVSQNPRHKITKRGQNVTFRCDPISEHNRLYWYRQTLGQGPEFLTYFQNEAQLEKSRLLSDRFSAERPKGSFSTLEIQRTEQGDSAMYLCASSPRQAENRETQYFGPGTRLLVL.

This chain connects TRBV25-1 to TRBJ1-2, with 7 bases that match TRBD1. The CDR3 covers 14 residues. The germline gives CDR1 MGHDK, CDR2 SYGVNS. V was clipped by 5 bases and J by 6 bases; unmatched bases: 9. This CDR3 reads CASSRQGTSDGYTF. As DNA, the CDR3 is TGTGCCAGCAGTCGACAGGGTACGAGTGATGGCTACACCTTC.

The V and J genes are TRBV10-2 and TRBJ2-7, with 9 bases identical to TRBD1. Trimming removed 3 bases from V and 7 bases from J; junction bases left unmatched: 4. Looked up from germline, CDR1 is WSHSY and CDR2 is SAAADI. CDR3 length equals 13 residues. The CDR3 DNA sequence: TGCGCCAGCAGTGAAGGGACAGGGTGGGAGCAGTACTTC. It specifies CASSEGTGWEQYF.

The V call is TRBV5-4, the J call TRBJ2-2; 8 nucleotides align to TRBD2. Looked up from germline, CDR1 is SGHNT and CDR2 is YYREEE (reference sequence). The CDR3 totals 19 residues. Trimming at V came to 2 bases and at J to 6 bases, leaving 18 bases not matched to a gene. CDR3: CASSFRAGMAGGRAGELFF. CDR3 sequence (DNA): TGTGCCAGCAGCTTCCGGGCGGGAATGGCGGGAGGTCGGGCCGGGGAGCTGTTTTTT.

V usage is TRBV29-1 and J usage is TRBJ2-7, with TRBD2 matching 8 bases. V shed 7 bases, J shed 7 bases, and the junction held 12 bases outside the gene matches. This CDR3 spans 13 amino acids. In germline, CDR1 is SQVTM, CDR2 ANQGSEA. This chain's CDR3 is CSGTLAEAGEQYF. For the CDR3, the DNA is TGCAGCGGAACACTAGCGGAGGCGGGTGAGCAGTACTTC.

The rearrangement joins TRBV9 to TRBJ1-3; D perhaps matches TRBD1 (6 bases). Germline V gene data show CDR1 as SGDLS and CDR2 as YYNGEE. Trimming stripped 3 bases from V and 4 bases from J, with 14 bases between. This CDR3 comprises 15 residues. The CDR3 sequence: CASSETGTMGNTIYF. CDR3 coding DNA: TGTGCCAGCAGCGAAACCGGGACAATGGGAAACACCATATATTTT.

The chain combines TRBV10-3 with TRBJ2-1, with a weak D call TRBD2 (6 bases). Trimming pared 0 bases from V and 3 bases from J, leaving 9 bases between. CDR3 size: 15 residues. Per the germline V gene, CDR1 is ENHRY and CDR2 is SYGVKD. The CDR3 is CAISESSGDYNEQFF. In DNA, the CDR3 is TGTGCCATCAGTGAGTCTAGCGGAGACTACAATGAGCAGTTCTTC.

The gene calls are TRBV7-9 and TRBJ2-7; either TRBD1 or TRBD2 may supply D (6 bases each). V was pared by 3 bases and J by 4 bases, with 16 bases between. Per the germline V gene, CDR1 is SEHNR and CDR2 is FQNEAQ (reference sequence). CDR3 length: 15 residues. Here the CDR3 reads CASSLQGSGVYEQYF. The CDR3, as DNA: TGTGCCAGCAGCTTGCAGGGGTCGGGGGTTTACGAGCAGTACTTC. The full variable domain, its missing parts supplied by reference TRBV7-9 and TRBJ2-7, is DTGVSQNPRHKITKRGQNVTFRCDPISEHNRLYWYRQTLGQGPEFLTYFQNEAQLEKSRLLSDRFSAERPKGSFSTLEIQRTEQGDSAMYLCASSLQGSGVYEQYFGPGTRLTVT.

The rearrangement joins TRBV28 to TRBJ1-1; D gene uncertain. The CDR3 spans 14 residues. Trimming cost V 6 bases and J 8 bases, with 19 bases left between them. The germline V gene has CDR1 MDHEN and CDR2 SYDVKM. In DNA, the CDR3 is TGTGCCAGCAGCCCGACATTGGAAGGGAACGAAGCTTTCTTT. Its translation: CASSPTLEGNEAFF.

This clone has just one count. This chain uses TRBV16 with TRBJ2-1; D unresolved. V was shortened by 4 bases and J by 6 bases, with 10 bases between the two germline ends. Germline loops: CDR1 KGHSY, CDR2 FQNENV. This CDR3 contains 13 residues. Written as DNA, the CDR3 is TGTGCCAGCAGCCTCGGAGAGATCAATGAGCAGTTCTTC. Translation gives CASSLGEINEQFF.

The chain has TRBV28 and TRBJ2-2; TRBD2 agrees at 9 bases. The CDR3 sequence is 20 residues long. V dropped 3 bases and J dropped 2; count of bases not matched to a gene: 16. Germline CDR1 and CDR2: MDHEN and SYDVKM. In DNA, the CDR3 is TGTGCCAGCAGTTTCCTCACTGCGGCTAGCGGGATCAAAAACACCGGGGAGCTGTTTTTT. This translates into CASSFLTAASGIKNTGELFF.

The V and J genes are TRBV5-4 and TRBJ2-7, with TRBD2 identical over 11 bases. CDR3 length equals 14 residues. Germline values: CDR1 SGHNT, CDR2 YYREEE (reference sequence). The J segment lost 6 bases and the V segment lost 1 base, leaving 3 bases of the junction unmatched. The CDR3 coding sequence is TGTGCCAGCAGCTTGATAGCGGGAGGGGGCGAGCAGTACTTC. Translation: CASSLIAGGGEQYF.

The chain combines TRBV10-3 with TRBJ2-7, with 8 positions matching TRBD2. Germline V lookup: CDR1 ENHRY, CDR2 SYGVKD. The V gene end was trimmed by 3 bases and the J gene end by 1 base; junction bases not matched to a gene: 5. The CDR3 consists of 15 residues. CDR3 bases: TGTGCCATCAGTGATGACCCGGGGGGGTCCTACGAGCAGTACTTC. Amino acid sequence: CAISDDPGGSYEQYF.

This chain connects TRBV4-3 to TRBJ2-3; D possibly corresponds to TRBD1 (6 bases). Between the trimmed V and J ends, which lost 0 bases and 1 base, there was a span of 14 bases. The CDR3 sequence is 17 residues long. The germline gives CDR1 LGHNA, CDR2 YSLEER. The DNA of the CDR3 is TGCGCCAGCAGCCAAGATAGGGCAGGGGACCGCACAGATACGCAGTATTTT. It encodes CASSQDRAGDRTDTQYF.

To note about this clone: Additional DNA sequences in this sample encode the identical CDR3. The chain combines TRBV5-1 with TRBJ2-1, with TRBD2 matching 13 bases. V was pared by 4 bases and J by 6 bases, with 4 bases of the junction left unmatched. From germline, CDR1 is SGHRS and CDR2 YFSETQ. The CDR3 extends over 15 amino acids. The CDR3 DNA follows: TGCGCCAGCAGCCTAACTAGCGGGAGGGGCAATGAGCAGTTCTTC. Amino acid sequence: CASSLTSGRGNEQFF.

The gene calls are TRBV27 and TRBJ2-1; tentative D call: TRBD2 (6 bases). Per germline, CDR1 MNHEY and CDR2 SMNVEV (reference sequence). Trimming took off 6 bases at V and 0 bases at J, with 15 bases between the two ends. CDR3 length: 16 amino acids. The CDR3 spells CASSSVSGSSYNEQFF. The DNA of the CDR3 is TGTGCCAGCAGCTCCGTTAGCGGATCCTCCTACAATGAGCAGTTCTTC.

Comment on this clone: The same CDR3 also results from other DNA sequences found in this sample. The chain carries TRBV9 and TRBJ1-2; D remains unclear. Germline loops: CDR1 SGDLS, CDR2 YYNGEE. Between the trimmed V and J ends, which lost 0 bases and 0 bases, there was a span of 6 bases. The CDR3 has 14 residues. CDR3 sequence reads: CASSVDGTNYGYTF. CDR3 nucleotides: TGTGCCAGCAGCGTAGATGGGACTAACTATGGCTACACCTTC.

The chain employs TRBV6-5 and TRBJ1-2; maybe TRBD1 (5 bases). The V end was cut by 2 bases, the J end by 2 bases, with 12 bases between. The V gene's germline CDR1 is MNHEY and CDR2 SVGAGI. CDR3 length equals 15 residues. The CDR3 DNA sequence: TGTGCCAGCAGTTACGGGGCAGGGTTAAACTATGGCTACACCTTC. Its translation is CASSYGAGLNYGYTF.

The rearrangement joins TRBV7-6 to TRBJ1-4, with 8 bases matching TRBD1. CDR3 length equals 15 residues. In germline, CDR1 is SGHVS, CDR2 FNYEAQ. J lost 7 bases, V lost 5 bases, and 9 bases had no gene match. CDR3 DNA sequence: TGTGCCAGCAGCCCAGAGGCAGGGGGCGGTGAAAAACTGTTTTTT. Residues: CASSPEAGGGEKLFF. Together with reference TRBV7-6 and TRBJ1-4, the CDR3 gives the full variable domain: GAGVSQSPRYKVTKRGQDVALRCDPISGHVSLYWYRQALGQGPEFLTYFNYEAQQDKSGLPNDRFSAERPEGSISTLTIQRTEQRDSAMYRCASSPEAGGGEKLFFGSGTQLSVL.